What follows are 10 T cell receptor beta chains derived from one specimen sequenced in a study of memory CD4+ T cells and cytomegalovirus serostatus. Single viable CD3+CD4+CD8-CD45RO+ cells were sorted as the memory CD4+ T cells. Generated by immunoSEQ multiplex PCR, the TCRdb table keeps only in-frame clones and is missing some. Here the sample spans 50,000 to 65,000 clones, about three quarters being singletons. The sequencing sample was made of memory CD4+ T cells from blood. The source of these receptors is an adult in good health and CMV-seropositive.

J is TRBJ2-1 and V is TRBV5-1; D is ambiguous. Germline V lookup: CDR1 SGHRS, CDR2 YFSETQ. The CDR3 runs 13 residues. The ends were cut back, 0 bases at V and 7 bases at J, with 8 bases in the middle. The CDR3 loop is CASSLGNGNEQFF. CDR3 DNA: TGCGCCAGCAGCTTGGGGAACGGGAATGAGCAGTTCTTC.

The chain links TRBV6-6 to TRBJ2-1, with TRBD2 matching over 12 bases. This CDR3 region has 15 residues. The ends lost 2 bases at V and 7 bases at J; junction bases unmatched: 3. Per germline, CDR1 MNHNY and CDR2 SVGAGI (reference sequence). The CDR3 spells CASSYGTSGGNEQFF. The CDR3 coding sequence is TGTGCCAGCAGTTACGGTACTAGCGGGGGGAATGAGCAGTTCTTC.

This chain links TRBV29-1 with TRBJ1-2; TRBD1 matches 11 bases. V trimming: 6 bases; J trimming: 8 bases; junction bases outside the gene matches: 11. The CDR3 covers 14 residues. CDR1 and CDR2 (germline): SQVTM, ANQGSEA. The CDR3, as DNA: TGCAGCGTCAGCCCCGGGACAGGGGGGTCCGGCTACACCTTC. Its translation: CSVSPGTGGSGYTF.

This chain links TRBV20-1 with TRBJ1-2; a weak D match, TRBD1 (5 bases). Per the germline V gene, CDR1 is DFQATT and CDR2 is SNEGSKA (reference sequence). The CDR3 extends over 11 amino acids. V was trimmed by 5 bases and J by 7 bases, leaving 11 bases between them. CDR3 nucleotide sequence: TGCAGTGCTTGGGGGGGGACTGGCTACACCTTC. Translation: CSAWGGTGYTF.

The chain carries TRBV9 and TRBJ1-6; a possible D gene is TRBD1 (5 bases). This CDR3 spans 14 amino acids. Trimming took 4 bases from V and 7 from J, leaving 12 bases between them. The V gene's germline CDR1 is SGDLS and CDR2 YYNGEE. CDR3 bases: TGTGCCAGCAGCTTGACAGCGGAGAATTCACCCCTCCACTTT. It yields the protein CASSLTAENSPLHF.

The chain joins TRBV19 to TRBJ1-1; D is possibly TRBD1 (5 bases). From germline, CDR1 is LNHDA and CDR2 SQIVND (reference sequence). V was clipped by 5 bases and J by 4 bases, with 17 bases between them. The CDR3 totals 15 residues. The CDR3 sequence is CASSREGREGTEAFF. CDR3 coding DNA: TGTGCCAGTAGTCGGGAGGGGAGAGAGGGCACTGAAGCTTTCTTT.

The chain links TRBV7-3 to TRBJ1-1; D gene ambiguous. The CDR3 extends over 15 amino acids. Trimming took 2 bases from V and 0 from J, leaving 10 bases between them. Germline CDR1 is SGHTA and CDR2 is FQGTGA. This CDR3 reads CASSLDSNLNTEAFF. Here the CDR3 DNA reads TGTGCCAGCAGCTTAGATTCGAATCTGAACACTGAAGCTTTCTTT.

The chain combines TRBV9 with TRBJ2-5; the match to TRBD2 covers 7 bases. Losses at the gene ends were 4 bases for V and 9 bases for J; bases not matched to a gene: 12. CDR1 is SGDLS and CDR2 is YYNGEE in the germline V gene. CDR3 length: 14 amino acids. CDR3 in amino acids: CASSPVWGRGSQYF. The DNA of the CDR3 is TGTGCCAGCAGCCCCGTCTGGGGGAGGGGTTCCCAGTACTTC. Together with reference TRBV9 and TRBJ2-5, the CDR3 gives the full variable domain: DSGVTQTPKHLITATGQRVTLRCSPRSGDLSVYWYQQSLDQGLQFLIQYYNGEERAKGNILERFSAQQFPDLHSELNLSSLELGDSALYFCASSPVWGRGSQYFGPGTRLLVL.

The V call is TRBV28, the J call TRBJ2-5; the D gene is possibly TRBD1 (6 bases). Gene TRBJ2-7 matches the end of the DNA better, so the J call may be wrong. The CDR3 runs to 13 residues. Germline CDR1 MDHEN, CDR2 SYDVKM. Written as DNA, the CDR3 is TGTGCCAGCAGTCCATCCCCCAGGGGCGAGCAGTACTTC. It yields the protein CASSPSPRGEQYF.

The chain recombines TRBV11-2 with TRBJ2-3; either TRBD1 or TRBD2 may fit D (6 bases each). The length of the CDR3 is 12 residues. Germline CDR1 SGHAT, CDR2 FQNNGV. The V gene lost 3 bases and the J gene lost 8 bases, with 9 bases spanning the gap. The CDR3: CASSFGGGTQYF. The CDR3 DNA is TGTGCCAGCAGCTTTGGAGGGGGTACGCAGTATTTT.